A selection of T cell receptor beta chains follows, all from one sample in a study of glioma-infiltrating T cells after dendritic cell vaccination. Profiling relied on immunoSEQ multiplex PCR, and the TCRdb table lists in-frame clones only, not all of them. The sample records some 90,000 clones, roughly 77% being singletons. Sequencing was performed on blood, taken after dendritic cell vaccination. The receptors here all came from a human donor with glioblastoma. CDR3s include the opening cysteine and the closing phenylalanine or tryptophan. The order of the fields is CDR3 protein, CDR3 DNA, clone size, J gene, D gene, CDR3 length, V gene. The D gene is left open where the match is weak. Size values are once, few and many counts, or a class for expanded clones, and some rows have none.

CDR3aa: CASSRGTAVIYGYTF
CDR3nt: TGTGCCAGCAGCCGAGGGACAGCTGTTATCTACGGCTACACCTTC
abundance: -
j_gene: TRBJ1-2
d_gene: TRBD1
len: 15
v_gene: TRBV28

CDR3aa: CASSELTDEQFF
CDR3nt: TGTGCCAGCAGTGAGTTGACAGATGAGCAGTTCTTC
abundance: -
j_gene: TRBJ2-1
d_gene: -
len: 12
v_gene: TRBV6-1

CDR3aa: CASSLTGAAAGNTIYF
CDR3nt: TGCGCCAGCAGCCTAACAGGGGCCGCAGCAGGGAACACCATATATTTT
abundance: -
j_gene: TRBJ1-3
d_gene: TRBD1
len: 16
v_gene: TRBV5-1

CDR3aa: CASSQATGFQETQYF
CDR3nt: TGTGCCAGCAGCCAAGCCACAGGGTTTCAAGAGACCCAGTACTTC
abundance: -
j_gene: TRBJ2-5
d_gene: -
len: 15
v_gene: TRBV7-9

CDR3aa: CASSEGGQNTEAFF
CDR3nt: TGTGCCAGCAGTGAAGGGGGACAGAACACTGAAGCTTTCTTT
abundance: -
j_gene: TRBJ1-1
d_gene: -
len: 14
v_gene: TRBV6-1

CDR3aa: CASSPMRDQPQHF
CDR3nt: TGTGCCAGCTCACCAATGAGGGATCAGCCCCAGCATTTT
abundance: -
j_gene: TRBJ1-5
d_gene: -
len: 13
v_gene: TRBV18

CDR3aa: CASSDTGGLGEAFF
CDR3nt: TGTGCCAGCAGCGATACAGGGGGCCTGGGTGAAGCTTTCTTT
abundance: -
j_gene: TRBJ1-1
d_gene: TRBD1
len: 14
v_gene: TRBV6-5

CDR3aa: CSVKDRGPEKLFF
CDR3nt: TGCAGCGTGAAAGACAGGGGGCCAGAAAAACTGTTTTTT
abundance: -
j_gene: TRBJ1-4
d_gene: TRBD1
len: 13
v_gene: TRBV29-1

CDR3aa: CASSWIGGGTGELFF
CDR3nt: TGTGCCAGCAGCTGGATTGGGGGGGGGACCGGGGAGCTGTTTTTT
abundance: -
j_gene: TRBJ2-2
d_gene: TRBD2
len: 15
v_gene: TRBV6-5

CDR3aa: CASSLPSGAGELFF
CDR3nt: TGTGCCAGCAGCTTACCCTCGGGGGCCGGGGAGCTGTTTTTT
abundance: -
j_gene: TRBJ2-2
d_gene: -
len: 14
v_gene: TRBV7-9

CDR3aa: CASSLGQGNEKLFF
CDR3nt: TGCGCCAGCAGCTTGGGACAGGGTAATGAAAAACTGTTTTTT
abundance: few
j_gene: TRBJ1-4
d_gene: TRBD1
len: 14
v_gene: TRBV5-1

CDR3aa: CASSSTLRTGGYGYTF
CDR3nt: TGCGCCAGCAGCTCCACCCTAAGGACAGGAGGCTATGGCTACACCTTC
abundance: -
j_gene: TRBJ1-2
d_gene: TRBD1
len: 16
v_gene: TRBV5-1

CDR3aa: CASSRTGHNQPQHF
CDR3nt: TGTGCCAGCAGCCGGACAGGACACAATCAGCCCCAGCATTTT
abundance: -
j_gene: TRBJ1-5
d_gene: TRBD1
len: 14
v_gene: TRBV7-9

CDR3aa: CASSVNWGGRSGTDTQYF
CDR3nt: TGTGCCAGCAGTGTCAATTGGGGCGGGAGGTCGGGCACAGATACGCAGTATTTT
abundance: -
j_gene: TRBJ2-3
d_gene: TRBD2
len: 18
v_gene: TRBV2

CDR3aa: CASSLLEQPQHF
CDR3nt: TGTGCCAGCAGTTTATTAGAGCAGCCCCAGCATTTT
abundance: -
j_gene: TRBJ1-5
d_gene: -
len: 12
v_gene: TRBV28

CDR3aa: CASSPGQLNYGYTF
CDR3nt: TGTGCCAGCAGCCCGGGACAACTTAACTATGGCTACACCTTC
abundance: -
j_gene: TRBJ1-2
d_gene: -
len: 14
v_gene: TRBV11-1

CDR3aa: CASRGQSLYGYTF
CDR3nt: TGTGCCAGCAGGGGACAGTCCCTTTATGGCTACACCTTC
abundance: -
j_gene: TRBJ1-2
d_gene: TRBD1
len: 13
v_gene: TRBV6-5

CDR3aa: CASRADRNSYEQYF
CDR3nt: TGTGCCAGCAGGGCAGACAGAAACTCCTACGAGCAGTACTTC
abundance: -
j_gene: TRBJ2-7
d_gene: -
len: 14
v_gene: TRBV2

CDR3aa: CASSLPGTGGWLDTEAFF
CDR3nt: TGCGCCAGCAGCCTCCCCGGGACAGGGGGCTGGTTGGACACTGAAGCTTTCTTT
abundance: -
j_gene: TRBJ1-1
d_gene: TRBD1
len: 18
v_gene: TRBV4-1

CDR3aa: CASSEFPGNQPQHF
CDR3nt: TGTGCCAGCAGTGAATTTCCCGGCAATCAGCCCCAGCATTTT
abundance: -
j_gene: TRBJ1-5
d_gene: -
len: 14
v_gene: TRBV6-1

CDR3aa: CASSSSGREVYNEQFF
CDR3nt: TGTGCCAGCAGTTCAAGCGGGAGGGAGGTGTACAATGAGCAGTTCTTC
abundance: -
j_gene: TRBJ2-1
d_gene: TRBD2
len: 16
v_gene: TRBV27

CDR3aa: CASSPRDSMNTEAFF
CDR3nt: TGCGCCAGCAGCCCCAGGGACAGTATGAACACTGAAGCTTTCTTT
abundance: once
j_gene: TRBJ1-1
d_gene: TRBD1
len: 15
v_gene: TRBV5-1

CDR3aa: CASSYPSGGAYEQFF
CDR3nt: TGTGCCAGCAGTTACCCTAGCGGGGGGGCCTATGAGCAGTTCTTC
abundance: -
j_gene: TRBJ2-1
d_gene: TRBD2
len: 15
v_gene: TRBV6-5

CDR3aa: CASSLIQGPGETQYF
CDR3nt: TGTGCCAGCAGCTTGATACAGGGTCCCGGAGAGACCCAGTACTTC
abundance: -
j_gene: TRBJ2-5
d_gene: -
len: 15
v_gene: TRBV5-6

CDR3aa: CASSSPGQGNYGYTF
CDR3nt: TGTGCCAGCAGTTCACCGGGACAGGGGAACTATGGCTACACCTTC
abundance: -
j_gene: TRBJ1-2
d_gene: TRBD1
len: 15
v_gene: TRBV2

CDR3aa: CASSAGTGPTQYF
CDR3nt: TGTGCCAGCAGCGCCGGGACAGGGCCTACGCAGTATTTT
abundance: -
j_gene: TRBJ2-3
d_gene: TRBD1
len: 13
v_gene: TRBV5-8